This T cell receptor (beta chain) was documented in a study of identical twins (dated by TCRdb to the mid-2010s). Regarding the study in general: To test whether fetal clonotypes persist, this study deep-sequenced TCR alpha and beta repertoires from monozygotic twins, from unrelated adults of various ages, and from cord blood. To rule out contamination, replicate twin experiments were performed at different times with different library preparation protocols. What the research found in general, with its limitations: Out-of-frame TCR alpha sharing in monozygotic twins was systematically underestimated by recombination models, whereas sharing between unrelated individuals was in agreement with the recombination models. Conclusions relied on cross-sectional statistical analysis, since the same donors could not be followed over many years. Compared with coincidental sharing between unrelated individuals, out-of-frame TCR alpha sequences shared between twins had an excess of sequences with low generation probability. Abundant cord blood beta clonotypes had fewer insertions, young adult naive repertoires showed a similar but weaker trend, and memory repertoires showed no such trend. Invariant T cells such as MAIT and iNKT could partly confound zero-insertion analyses, although diverse VJ usage argued against such confounding for most clonotypes. The excess sharing between twins in beta out-of-frame sequences was weaker because fewer shared sequences reduced the signal-to-noise ratio.

The receptor library was made with 5' RACE. Reads for this sample came from an Illumina HiSeq 2000. A universal primer binding site was introduced by template switching, and a unique molecular identifier was present in the final cDNA, enabling accurate counting of TCR cDNA molecules. Specific primers in the conserved constant-segment region were used to synthesize first-strand cDNA for TCR alpha and beta chains. To control for contamination, each cDNA library was double barcoded with a SMART-Mk sample barcode plus Illumina barcodes. TruSeq adapter sequences and Illumina sample barcodes were added in two successive PCR steps. TCR alpha and beta cDNA libraries were sequenced on the Illumina HiSeq platform with custom primers. The original pipeline was this. Raw reads were processed with MiGEC to extract unique molecular identifiers, and MiXCR was used to determine CDR3 positions. Recombination models were inferred per individual with the repgenHMM and IGoR tools using an EM algorithm. Shared clonotype analysis was performed with the tcR package in R, normalizing sharing by the product of cloneset sizes. To study raw recombination free of thymic and clonal selection effects, out-of-frame nonproductive sequences were analyzed. TCRdb reprocessed the public reads (quality trimming at Q25 with fastp, clone calling with MiXCR) and kept in-frame beta chains. Identical CDR3 proteins give one entry, which carries the most common genes and DNA. The V and J calls, along with clone size, are taken from TCRdb and not from the paper's own processing. Here the sample has roughly 250,000 distinct CDR3 sequences; approximately 6.8% occur a single time. Less than 6.5% of the sample is held by the ten biggest clonotypes.

The germline V gene specifies SNHLY as CDR1 and FYNNEI as CDR2. After removal of 3 bases from V and 2 bases from J, the junction retains 7 bases not matched to a gene. The CDR3, cysteine through phenylalanine, is 16 amino acids long. Of all the DNA, just the CDR3 is kept, 48 bases in frame from base 1. This clonotype was detected ten times or more. It has no known antigen specificity. Per-nucleotide qualities are absent, and no much larger clonotype sits a single base away. Every donor in the study was a healthy Caucasian. Three pairs of female monozygotic twins, all aged about 18 to 30 years, made up the twin cohort. Positive isolation kits from Invitrogen were used to isolate the CD4+ and CD8+ T cell populations. This same sample was also taken into another study, of yellow fever vaccine responses in identical twins. Taken from the second paper: The authors reported that the T cell response to vaccination in identical twins appeared partly convergent and partly personalized. The study precisely tracked vaccine-responding T cell clones in identical twins.

This chain is built from TRBV2 and TRBJ2-5, and 9 junction bases match TRBD2. The receptor was isolated from a woman younger than 30 in good health. The sequencing sample was made of CD8+ T cells sorted from blood. The CDR3 reads CASSDPTSGNQETQYF. The nucleotide sequence reads TGTGCCAGCAGTGACCCGACTAGCGGCAATCAAGAGACCCAGTACTTC.